The 6 T cell receptor beta chains below come from one sample, sequenced in a study of T cell responses to AZD1222 COVID-19 vaccine. The data were produced by immunoSEQ multiplex PCR, yet TCRdb's version contains in-frame clones alone and is incomplete. The table lists about 110,000 clones, 70% to 90% of them singletons, with about 3.3% in the top ten. The specimen was peripheral blood, collected on day 0 of AZD1222 vaccination. The receptors were sampled from an adult in good health.

V usage is TRBV5-1 and J usage is TRBJ1-6; unclear D gene. V was clipped by 7 bases and J by 7 bases, with 15 bases between them. The length of the CDR3 is 14 residues. Germline V CDR1 and CDR2: SGHRS, YFSETQ. The CDR3 region has the DNA TGCGCCAGCCGCCCCTCCTCGGACAATTCACCCCTCCACTTT. Residues: CASRPSSDNSPLHF.

In this sample, this clone turned up once. This chain connects TRBV7-2 to TRBJ1-1; 7 bases line up with TRBD1. The CDR3 consists of 14 residues. Germline V gene data show CDR1 as SGHTA and CDR2 as FQGNSA. V shed 1 base and J 5 bases; nucleotides not matched to a gene: 4. Here the CDR3 DNA reads TGTGCCAGCAGCTTAGTCACAGGGGATACTGAAGCTTTCTTT. This gives the protein CASSLVTGDTEAFF.

The V gene is TRBV4-2, the J gene TRBJ2-1; D unclear. This CDR3 is built from 12 residues. Per germline, CDR1 LGHNA and CDR2 YNFKEQ. The V end lost 0 bases, the J end lost 10 bases, and 7 bases lay between the germline ends. In DNA, the CDR3 is TGTGCCAGCAGCCAAGAGATTAGCGAGCAGTTCTTC. Residues: CASSQEISEQFF.

This sequence joins TRBV2 and TRBJ1-2, with D unclear. There are 14 residues in the CDR3. CDR1 and CDR2 (germline): SNHLY, FYNNEI. The ends were cut back, 7 bases at V and 5 bases at J, with 17 bases in the middle. The CDR3 here is CASKFRPFEYGYTF. In DNA, the CDR3 is TGTGCCAGCAAGTTCAGGCCGTTCGAGTATGGCTACACCTTC.

The rearrangement links TRBV24-1 to TRBJ1-1; tentatively, D is TRBD1 (5 bases). Germline V lookup: CDR1 KGHDR, CDR2 SFDVKD. Trimming took off 8 bases at V and 2 bases at J, with 11 bases between the two ends. The CDR3 is made up of 13 amino acids. In DNA form, the CDR3 reads TGTGCCACCAAGGCCAGGGCTAACACTGAAGCTTTCTTT. Amino acids: CATKARANTEAFF.

This clone was counted a single time. The V and J genes are TRBV6-2 or TRBV6-3 and TRBJ1-5; TRBD1 matches at 8 bases. The CDR3 consists of 15 residues. CDR1 is MNHEY, CDR2 SVGEGT, per germline. V lost 6 bases to trimming and J lost 9 bases; unmatched junction nucleotides: 13. The CDR3 DNA sequence: TGTGCCAGCAGCCGCGACAGGGGCGCCTTGCGGCCCCAGCATTTT. Encoded protein: CASSRDRGALRPQHF.